Listed below are T cell receptor beta chains from one sample, sequenced in a study of cytomegalovirus exposure and HLA in healthy donors. Some clones are missing from TCRdb's copy, which holds only in-frame ones; the method was immunoSEQ multiplex PCR. The table lists over 200,000 clones, roughly 82% of them singletons. What was sequenced was PBMCs. These TCRs come from a man aged 35 to 55 in good health and CMV-seropositive. CDR3s include the opening cysteine and the closing phenylalanine or tryptophan. The D gene is left open where the match is weak. Not every row has a clone size; where given, it reads once, few, many or a size class.

v_call,cdr3_length,d_call,clone_size,j_call,cdr3_nt,cdr3_aa
TRBV6-5,16,-,-,TRBJ1-3,TGTGCCAGCAGTTTTCCAGGGCTTTCCTCTGGAAACACCATATATTTT,CASSFPGLSSGNTIYF
TRBV6-5,15,-,once,TRBJ2-6,TGTGCCAGCAGTCGCGGCGGGGCTGGGGCCAACGTCCTGACTTTC,CASSRGGAGANVLTF
TRBV9,17,TRBD2,-,TRBJ2-7,TGTGCCAGCAGCCCGGGGACTAGCGGGACTCTCCCCTACGAGCAGTACTTC,CASSPGTSGTLPYEQYF
TRBV19,13,TRBD2,-,TRBJ2-7,TGTGCCAGTAGTATTTCTAGCGGAGGGGAGCAGTACTTC,CASSISSGGEQYF
TRBV27,13,-,-,TRBJ2-7,TGTGCCAGCAGTTTAAGGGCAGGACTCGAGCAGTACTTC,CASSLRAGLEQYF
TRBV27,14,-,-,TRBJ2-7,TGTGCCAGCAGCCCGGGGGACGGATCCTACGAGCAGTACTTC,CASSPGDGSYEQYF
TRBV7-6,16,TRBD2,few,TRBJ2-1,TGTGCCAGCAGCTTAGAGGCTAGCGGGCGTTACAATGAGCAGTTCTTC,CASSLEASGRYNEQFF
TRBV7-6,16,-,-,TRBJ1-1,TGTGCCAGCAGCTTAGCGGCAGGGCCGTCGTACACTGAAGCTTTCTTT,CASSLAAGPSYTEAFF
TRBV5-1,14,-,-,TRBJ1-2,TGCGCCAGCAGCCTAGGGGACACCTTGGGTGGCTACACCTTC,CASSLGDTLGGYTF
TRBV9,18,TRBD2,-,TRBJ2-1,TGTGCCAGCAGCGTAGAGGGGGCCCTAGCGGGAGCCTACAATGAGCAGTTCTTC,CASSVEGALAGAYNEQFF
TRBV6-5,13,-,-,TRBJ1-1,TGTGCCAGCAGTTCTTACAAGAACACTGAAGCTTTCTTT,CASSSYKNTEAFF
TRBV10-1,14,TRBD2,few,TRBJ2-7,TGCGCCAGCAGTGGCGCGGGAGATCAAGACGAGCAGTACTTC,CASSGAGDQDEQYF
TRBV30,15,-,-,TRBJ1-4,TGTGCCTGGAGTATCCTCGGGGAGGCGAGGGAAAAACTGTTTTTT,CAWSILGEAREKLFF
TRBV11-3,18,TRBD2,-,TRBJ2-6,TGTGCCAGCAGCTTACGACTAGCGGGGTTCTCTGGGGCCAACGTCCTGACTTTC,CASSLRLAGFSGANVLTF
TRBV12-1,15,-,once,TRBJ2-2,TGTGCCAGCAGCATGGACAGGGTGGCTACCGGGGAGCTGTTTTTT,CASSMDRVATGELFF
TRBV7-8,15,TRBD1,-,TRBJ1-4,TGTGCCAGCAGCTTAGCGGACAGGGAGCGTGAAAAACTGTTTTTT,CASSLADREREKLFF
TRBV21-1,18,-,-,TRBJ2-1,TGTGCCAGCAGCAAAGGATTTCTAGAACGGGAGTGGGTGAATGAGCAGTTCTTC,CASSKGFLEREWVNEQFF
TRBV2,13,TRBD2,-,TRBJ2-3,TGTGCCAACAGCGGGAGAATAACAGATACGCAGTATTTT,CANSGRITDTQYF
TRBV6-5,13,TRBD1,-,TRBJ1-1,TGTGCCAGCCTCGGGGACAGGGGCTCTGAAGCTTTCTTT,CASLGDRGSEAFF
TRBV30,13,TRBD1,-,TRBJ1-1,TGTGCCTGGAGTGGAGACAGGGGGTGGGTAGCTTTCTTT,CAWSGDRGWVAFF
TRBV30,14,-,-,TRBJ1-5,TGTGCCTGGAGTGAGGGGTTAGGAAATCAGCCCCAGCATTTT,CAWSEGLGNQPQHF
TRBV5-4,15,-,-,TRBJ1-4,TGTGCCAGCAGCACGGGACTCTCAACTAATGAAAAACTGTTTTTT,CASSTGLSTNEKLFF
TRBV4-1,15,TRBD2,-,TRBJ2-2,TGCGCCAGCAGTCCCGGGGGGGGGAACACCGGGGAGCTGTTTTTT,CASSPGGGNTGELFF
TRBV25-1,16,-,once,TRBJ2-3,TGTGCCAGCAGTTCCCTGGACGGGACTCTCACAGATACGCAGTATTTT,CASSSLDGTLTDTQYF
TRBV7-8,17,-,-,TRBJ2-1,TGTGCCAGCAGCTCCGACTACTCAGGGGGGAGGTACAATGAGCAGTTCTTC,CASSSDYSGGRYNEQFF
TRBV7-3,16,TRBD2,-,TRBJ2-1,TGTGCCAGCAGCGTGACTAGCGGGAGCTCCTACAATGAGCAGTTCTTC,CASSVTSGSSYNEQFF
TRBV28,15,TRBD2,once,TRBJ2-3,TGTGCCAGCAGCCCGGGGGGGAGGGCCACAGATACGCAGTATTTT,CASSPGGRATDTQYF
TRBV29-1,14,-,-,TRBJ2-3,TGCAGCGTTGAAGGATCCCCGACAGGAGATACGCAGTATTTT,CSVEGSPTGDTQYF
TRBV27,13,TRBD1,-,TRBJ1-1,TGTGCCAGCTCCCTACAGGGGGGCCCTGAAGCTTTCTTT,CASSLQGGPEAFF
TRBV6-6,14,TRBD1,-,TRBJ2-7,TGTGCCAGCAGCTTACCCACAGGGGCGGGCGAGCAGTACTTC,CASSLPTGAGEQYF
TRBV2,15,-,-,TRBJ2-1,TGTGCCAGCAGTGTTCTGGCGGCAGTAGGCAATGAGCAGTTCTTC,CASSVLAAVGNEQFF
TRBV5-1,15,TRBD1,-,TRBJ1-2,TGCGCCAGCAGCCTCGGGACAGGGGGCTGGGATGGCTACACCTTC,CASSLGTGGWDGYTF
TRBV10-3,14,TRBD2,once,TRBJ2-2,TGTGCCATCCGGCGGGAGGGGGGAACCGGGGAGCTGTTTTTT,CAIRREGGTGELFF
TRBV18,12,-,-,TRBJ1-4,TGTGCCAGCTCACGGCCAGCGGAAAAACTGTTTTTT,CASSRPAEKLFF
TRBV2,14,TRBD1,-,TRBJ1-5,TGTGCCAGCAGTGGGGACAGTAGCAATCAGCCCCAGCATTTT,CASSGDSSNQPQHF
TRBV4-2,16,-,-,TRBJ2-2,TGTGCCAGCAGCCAAGAAGGGACTCGGAACACCGGGGAGCTGTTTTTT,CASSQEGTRNTGELFF
TRBV6-1,14,-,-,TRBJ2-1,TGTGCCAGCAGTGACACGGGATGGTACAATGAGCAGTTCTTC,CASSDTGWYNEQFF
TRBV9,15,TRBD1,-,TRBJ1-4,TGTGCCAGCAGCGTCAGGGACAGCGGAGACGAAAAACTGTTTTTT,CASSVRDSGDEKLFF
TRBV4-1,12,TRBD1,-,TRBJ1-2,TGCGCCAGCAGCCAACACAGGGGAGGCTACACCTTC,CASSQHRGGYTF
TRBV7-9,16,TRBD2,once,TRBJ2-1,TGTGCCAGCAGCTTCTGGGGGAGGGCGCCCGACAATGAGCAGTTCTTC,CASSFWGRAPDNEQFF
TRBV11-2,17,-,-,TRBJ2-1,TGTGCCAGCAGCTTATGGGACGGCGGGAATACGGGCAATGAGCAGTTCTTC,CASSLWDGGNTGNEQFF
TRBV27,15,-,-,TRBJ1-5,TGTGCCAGCAGTTCCATAAGCAGGGGAAGTCAGCCCCAGCATTTT,CASSSISRGSQPQHF
TRBV19,13,TRBD1,-,TRBJ1-2,TGTGCCAGTAGTGACAGGGGGAACTATGGCTACACCTTC,CASSDRGNYGYTF
TRBV11-3,17,TRBD2,-,TRBJ2-2,TGTGCCAGCAGCGTCGGGACTAGCGGTTGGAACACCGGGGAGCTGTTTTTT,CASSVGTSGWNTGELFF
TRBV19,18,TRBD1,-,TRBJ1-2,TGTGCCAGTAGTATTCGGTTTGACAGGGGGTTTCCGTCTGGTGGCTACACCTTC,CASSIRFDRGFPSGGYTF
TRBV10-1,16,-,-,TRBJ2-2,TGCGCCAGCAGTGACCAGCCCACTACGGCCACCGGGGAGCTGTTTTTT,CASSDQPTTATGELFF